This entry describes one T cell receptor beta chain. This table comes from immunoSEQ multiplex PCR, and its TCRdb copy is limited to in-frame clones, with some not included. The sample includes more than 90,000 clones, approximately 87% of them seen just once. The sample is drawn from a study of T cell responses to AZD1222 COVID-19 vaccine. This TCR derives from an adult who received the AZD1222 COVID-19 vaccine. The source material was peripheral blood, sampled 28 days after the second AZD1222 dose.

CDR3 residues: CASNTAGEGTDTQYF. The DNA for the CDR3 is TGTGCCAGCAACACAGCGGGAGAGGGCACAGATACGCAGTATTTT. V is TRBV2 and J is TRBJ2-3; TRBD2 matches at 8 bases. J lost 1 base, V lost 7 bases, and 7 bases had no gene match. CDR1 is SNHLY, CDR2 FYNNEI, per germline. The CDR3 covers 15 residues.